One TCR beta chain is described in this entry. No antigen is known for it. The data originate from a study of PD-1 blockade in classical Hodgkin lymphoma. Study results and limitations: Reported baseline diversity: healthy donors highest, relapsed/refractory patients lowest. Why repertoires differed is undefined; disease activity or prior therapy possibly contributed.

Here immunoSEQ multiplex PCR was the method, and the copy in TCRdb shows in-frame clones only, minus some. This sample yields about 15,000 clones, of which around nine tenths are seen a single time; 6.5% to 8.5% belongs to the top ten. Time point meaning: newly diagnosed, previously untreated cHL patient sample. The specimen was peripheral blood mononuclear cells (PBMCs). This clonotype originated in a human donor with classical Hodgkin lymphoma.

CDR3 nucleotide sequence: TGTGCCAGTGGGTCCGGGCGCACAGATACGCAGTATTTT. Its translation: CASGSGRTDTQYF. The V call is TRBV19, the J call TRBJ2-3; no clear D. This CDR3 contains 13 residues. CDR1 and CDR2 (germline): LNHDA, SQIVND (reference sequence). Trimming pared 8 bases from V and 1 base from J, leaving 10 bases between.